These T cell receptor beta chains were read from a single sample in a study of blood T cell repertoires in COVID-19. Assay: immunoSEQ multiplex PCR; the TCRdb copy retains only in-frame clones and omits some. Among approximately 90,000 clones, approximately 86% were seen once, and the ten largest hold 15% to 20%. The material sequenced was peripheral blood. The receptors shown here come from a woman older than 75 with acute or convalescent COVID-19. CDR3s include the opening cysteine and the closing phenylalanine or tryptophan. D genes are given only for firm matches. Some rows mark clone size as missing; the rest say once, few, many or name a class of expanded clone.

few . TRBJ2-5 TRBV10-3 TGTGCCATCAGTGGAGGAGAGACCCAGTACTTC CAISGGETQYF
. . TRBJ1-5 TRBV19 TGTGCCAGTAGTATAGCTGCGGATCAGCCCCAGCATTTT CASSIAADQPQHF
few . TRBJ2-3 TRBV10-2 TGCGCCAGCAAGGCAGCGGACCGCACAGATACGCAGTATTTT CASKAADRTDTQYF
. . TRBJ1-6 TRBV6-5 TGTGCCAGCAGTTACGCGGGAAAGAGGTCACCCCTCCACTTT CASSYAGKRSPLHF
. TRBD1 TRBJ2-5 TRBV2 TGTGCCAGCACCGGGACAGGGCGGAGGGAGACCCAGTACTTC CASTGTGRRETQYF
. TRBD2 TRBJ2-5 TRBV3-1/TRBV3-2 TGTGCCAGCAGCCGGAGCGGGGGGGGTGGAGAGACCCAGTACTTC CASSRSGGGGETQYF
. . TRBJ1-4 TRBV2 TGTGCCAGCAGGGGACAAGGGAGATGGGTTGAAAAACTGTTTTTT CASRGQGRWVEKLFF
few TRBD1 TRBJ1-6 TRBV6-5 TGTGCCAGCAGTTACGGGACAGGGGCTTGGGGCCTCCACTTT CASSYGTGAWGLHF
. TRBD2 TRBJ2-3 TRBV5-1 TGCGCCAGCAGCTCGGGACTAGCGGTAGATACGCAGTATTTT CASSSGLAVDTQYF
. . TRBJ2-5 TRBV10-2 TGCGCCAGCAGTGACGAGGCCCGGGAGACCCAGTACTTC CASSDEARETQYF
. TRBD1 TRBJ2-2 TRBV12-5 TGTGCTAGTGGCCCCGGGACAGGGGATTTCACCGGGGAGCTGTTTTTT CASGPGTGDFTGELFF
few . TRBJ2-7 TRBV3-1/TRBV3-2 TGTGCCAGCAGCGGCCGGGGTGGCCCCTACGAGCAGTACTTC CASSGRGGPYEQYF
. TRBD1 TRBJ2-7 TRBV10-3 TGTGCCATCAGACCCTACGGGACAGGTAACTCCTACGAGCAGTACTTC CAIRPYGTGNSYEQYF
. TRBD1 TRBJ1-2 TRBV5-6 TGTGCCAGCAGCCCCACAGGGGGTGGCTACACCTTC CASSPTGGGYTF
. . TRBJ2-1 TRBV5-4 TGTGCCAGCAGCTTTGCGGCGGGAAAGGGTGAATACAATGAGCAGTTCTTC CASSFAAGKGEYNEQFF
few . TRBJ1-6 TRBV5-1 TGCGCCAGCAGCTTGGACGGGACAAATGTTTCACCCCTCCACTTT CASSLDGTNVSPLHF
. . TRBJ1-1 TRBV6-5 TGTGCCAGCAGTTACGAGGGGGAAACTGAAGCTTTCTTT CASSYEGETEAFF
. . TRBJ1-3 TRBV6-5 TGTGCCAGCAGAACAGGGAGCTCTGGAAACACCATATATTTT CASRTGSSGNTIYF
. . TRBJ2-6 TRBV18 TGTGCCAGCTCACCTGTAGGACAAGGGGCCTCTGGGGCCAACGTCCTGACTTTC CASSPVGQGASGANVLTF
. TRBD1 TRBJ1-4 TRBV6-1 TGTGCCAGCAGTGACGGGACAGGGGGCGAGATCGATGAAAAACTGTTTTTT CASSDGTGGEIDEKLFF
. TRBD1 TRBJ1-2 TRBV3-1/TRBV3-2 TGTGCCAGCAGCCAGGTAGACAGGGGATATGGCTACACCTTC CASSQVDRGYGYTF
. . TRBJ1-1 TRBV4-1 TGCGCCAGCAGCCAAGTCTGGGGAGAGAACACTGAAGCTTTCTTT CASSQVWGENTEAFF
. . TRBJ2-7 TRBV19 TGTGCCAGTAGTATAGTAGCCCCTTCCAGAACCTACGAGCAGTACTTC CASSIVAPSRTYEQYF
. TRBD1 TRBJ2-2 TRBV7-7 TGTGCTAGCAGCCCTTGGACAGGGATGAACACCGGGGAGCTGTTTTTT CASSPWTGMNTGELFF
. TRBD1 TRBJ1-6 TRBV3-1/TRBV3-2 TGTGCCAGCAGCTTGACAGGGGCTAATTCACCCCTCCACTTT CASSLTGANSPLHF
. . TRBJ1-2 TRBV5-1 TGCGCCAGCAGCTTGGTGGGAGGGCATGGCTACACCTTC CASSLVGGHGYTF
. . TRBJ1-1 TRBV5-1 TGCGCCAGCAGCCCCCATGGGGTAAGGGGAGGGACTGAAGCTTTCTTT CASSPHGVRGGTEAFF
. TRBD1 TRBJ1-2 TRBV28 TGTGCCACCTTGACAGGGGGAGTCTATGGCTACACCTTC CATLTGGVYGYTF
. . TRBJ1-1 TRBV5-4 TGTGCCAGCAGCTTGGCTCCTAGTCGGCAGTTGGAAGCTTTCTTT CASSLAPSRQLEAFF
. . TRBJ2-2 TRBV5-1 TGCGCCAGCAGCTTGGGGACACTGGGGACCGGGGAGCTGTTTTTT CASSLGTLGTGELFF
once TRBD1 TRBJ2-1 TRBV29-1 TGCAGCGTTAACAGGGGCGCCTACAATGAGCAGTTCTTC CSVNRGAYNEQFF
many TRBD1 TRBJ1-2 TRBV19 TGTGCCAGTCAGACAGGGAACTATGGCTACACCTTC CASQTGNYGYTF
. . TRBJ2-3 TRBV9 TGTGCCAGCAGCGTAGCAGGGACTTATAGCACAGATACGCAGTATTTT CASSVAGTYSTDTQYF
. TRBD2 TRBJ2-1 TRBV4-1 TGCGCCAGCAGCCAAGAGGAGGCCGGGACTAGCGGGGGAAGTCGGTACAATGAGCAGTTCTTC CASSQEEAGTSGGSRYNEQFF
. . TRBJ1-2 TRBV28 TGTGCCAGCAGCCCCCGGCAGAGGAATGGCTACACCTTC CASSPRQRNGYTF